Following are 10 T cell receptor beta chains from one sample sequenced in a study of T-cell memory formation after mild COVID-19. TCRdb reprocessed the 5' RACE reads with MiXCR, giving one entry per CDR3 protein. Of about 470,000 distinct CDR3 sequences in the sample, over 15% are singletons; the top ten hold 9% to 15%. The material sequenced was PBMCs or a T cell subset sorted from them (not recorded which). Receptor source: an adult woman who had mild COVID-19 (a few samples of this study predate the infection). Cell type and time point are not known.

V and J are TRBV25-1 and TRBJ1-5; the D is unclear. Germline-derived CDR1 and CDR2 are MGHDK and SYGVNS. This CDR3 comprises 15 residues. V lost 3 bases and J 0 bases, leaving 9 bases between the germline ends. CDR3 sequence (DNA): TGTGCCAGCAGTGACGGGCAGGATAGCAATCAGCCCCAGCATTTT. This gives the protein CASSDGQDSNQPQHF.

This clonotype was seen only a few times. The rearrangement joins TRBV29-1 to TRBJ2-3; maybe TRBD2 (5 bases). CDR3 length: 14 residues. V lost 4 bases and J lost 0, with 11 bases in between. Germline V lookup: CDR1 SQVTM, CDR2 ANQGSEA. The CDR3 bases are TGCAGCGTTGGAGCGGATACTAGCACAGATACGCAGTATTTT. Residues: CSVGADTSTDTQYF.

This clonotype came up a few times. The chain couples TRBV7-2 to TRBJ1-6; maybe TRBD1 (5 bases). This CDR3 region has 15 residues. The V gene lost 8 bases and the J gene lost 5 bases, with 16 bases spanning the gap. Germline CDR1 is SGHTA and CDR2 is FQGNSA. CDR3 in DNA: TGTGCCAGCCCCCGCGGACAAGACGATAATTCACCCCTCCACTTT. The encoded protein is CASPRGQDDNSPLHF.

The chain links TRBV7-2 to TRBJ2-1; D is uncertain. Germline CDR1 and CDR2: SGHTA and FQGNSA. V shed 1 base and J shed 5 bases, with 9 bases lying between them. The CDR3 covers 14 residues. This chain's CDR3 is CASSLVSSDNEQFF. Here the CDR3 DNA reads TGTGCCAGCAGCTTAGTTTCCAGCGACAATGAGCAGTTCTTC.

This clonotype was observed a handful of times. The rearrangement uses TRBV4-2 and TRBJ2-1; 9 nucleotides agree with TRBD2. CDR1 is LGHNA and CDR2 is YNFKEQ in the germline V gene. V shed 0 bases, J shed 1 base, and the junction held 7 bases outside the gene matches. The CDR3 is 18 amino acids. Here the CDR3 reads CASSQDVQGLASYNEQFF. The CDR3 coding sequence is TGTGCCAGCAGCCAAGATGTGCAAGGACTAGCGTCCTACAATGAGCAGTTCTTC.

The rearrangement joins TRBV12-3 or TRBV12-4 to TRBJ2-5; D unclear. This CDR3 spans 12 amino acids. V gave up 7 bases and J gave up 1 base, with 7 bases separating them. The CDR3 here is CASMGIQETQYF. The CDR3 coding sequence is TGTGCCAGCATGGGGATCCAAGAGACCCAGTACTTC.

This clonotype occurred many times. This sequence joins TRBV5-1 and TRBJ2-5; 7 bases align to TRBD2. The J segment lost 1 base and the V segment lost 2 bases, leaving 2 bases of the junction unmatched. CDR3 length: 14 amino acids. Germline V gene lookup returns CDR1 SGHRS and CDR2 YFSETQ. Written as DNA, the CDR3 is TGCGCCAGCAGCTTAGCGGGGTCCCAAGAGACCCAGTACTTC. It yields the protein CASSLAGSQETQYF.

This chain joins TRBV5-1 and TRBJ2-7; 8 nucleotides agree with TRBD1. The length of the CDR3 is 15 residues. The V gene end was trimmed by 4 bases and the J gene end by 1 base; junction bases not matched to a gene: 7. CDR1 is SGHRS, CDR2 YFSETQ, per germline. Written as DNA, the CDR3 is TGCGCCAGCAGCCCGGCAGGGGGCCAATCCTACGAGCAGTACTTC. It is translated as CASSPAGGQSYEQYF.

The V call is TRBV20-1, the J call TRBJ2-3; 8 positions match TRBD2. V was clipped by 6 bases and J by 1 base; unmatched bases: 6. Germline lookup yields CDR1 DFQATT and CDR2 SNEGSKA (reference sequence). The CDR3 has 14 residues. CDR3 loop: CSAFGGAGTDTQYF. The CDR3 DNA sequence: TGCAGTGCATTCGGGGGGGCGGGCACAGATACGCAGTATTTT.

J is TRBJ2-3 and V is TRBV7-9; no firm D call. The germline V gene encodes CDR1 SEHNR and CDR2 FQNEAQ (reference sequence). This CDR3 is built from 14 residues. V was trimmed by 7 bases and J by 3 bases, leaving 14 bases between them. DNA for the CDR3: TGTGCCAGCAACCCCCTTGGAGCAACAGATACGCAGTATTTT. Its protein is CASNPLGATDTQYF.